The 10 T cell receptor beta chains in this list originate from one sample, sequenced in a study of shared clonotypes between healthy human individuals. The method was immunoSEQ multiplex PCR; TCRdb's version includes in-frame clones alone and lacks a portion of them. Of more than 900,000 clones listed, around three quarters are singletons. Sequencing was carried out using memory CD4+ T cells from PBMCs. Subset in this sample: CD45RA-negative fraction. The receptors come from a man younger than 35 in good health. Some clones in this sample may be carry-over from other donors' samples.

V and J are TRBV5-4 and TRBJ1-2; D gene ambiguous. CDR1 and CDR2 from the germline V gene are SGHNT and YYREEE (reference sequence). Trimming took 4 bases from V and 4 from J, leaving 14 bases between them. The CDR3 contains 14 residues. This CDR3 is CASSPEDWPYGYTF. The CDR3 region has the DNA TGTGCCAGCAGCCCTGAGGACTGGCCCTATGGCTACACCTTC.

The count of this clone is one. CDR3 in DNA: TGTGCCATCAGTGAGACGAAAAATGATGAAGCTTTCTTT. It codes for CAISETKNDEAFF. V is TRBV10-3 and J is TRBJ1-1, with D hard to call. Between the trimmed V and J ends, which lost 2 bases and 7 bases, there was a span of 11 bases. CDR3 size: 13 residues. Germline CDR1 is ENHRY and CDR2 is SYGVKD.

This rearrangement joins TRBV28 to TRBJ2-1; 9 nucleotides line up with TRBD2. Per germline, CDR1 MDHEN and CDR2 SYDVKM. The CDR3 is 15 residues long. Trimming at V came to 5 bases and at J to 6 bases, leaving 8 bases not matched to a gene. CDR3 residues: CASSVAGVGSNEQFF. The DNA of the CDR3 is TGTGCCAGCAGTGTAGCGGGAGTGGGTTCCAATGAGCAGTTCTTC.

The rearrangement uses TRBV7-9 and TRBJ2-1, with 7 positions matching TRBD2. CDR1 is SEHNR, CDR2 FQNEAQ, per germline (reference sequence). This CDR3 has 14 residues. With V trimmed by 5 bases and J by 4 bases, 5 bases remained unmatched. CDR3 DNA sequence: TGTGCCAGCAGCCCGGGACTATTATACAATGAGCAGTTCTTC. This gives the protein CASSPGLLYNEQFF.

The chain links TRBV19 to TRBJ2-2, with D possibly TRBD1 on 5 matching bases. Germline V gene data show CDR1 as LNHDA and CDR2 as SQIVND (reference sequence). This CDR3 comprises 12 residues. The CDR3 loop is CALTANTGELFF. The CDR3, as DNA: TGTGCTCTGACAGCGAACACCGGGGAGCTGTTTTTT.

The V gene is TRBV28, the J gene TRBJ1-1; a possible D gene is TRBD1 (6 bases). The germline CDR1 and CDR2 sequences are MDHEN and SYDVKM. This CDR3 comprises 17 residues. V dropped 8 bases and J dropped 6 bases, with 28 bases sitting between them. In DNA form, the CDR3 reads TGTGCCAGCCCTGCCCGGGGGGGGCTAGATCTAGGCGCTGAAGCTTTCTTT. Translation: CASPARGGLDLGAEAFF.

This clone was seen at least ten times. Other nucleotide sequences in the sample specify the same CDR3. The J gene is TRBJ2-7, the V gene TRBV28; D call uncertain. The CDR3 spans 11 residues. V lost 2 bases and J 7 bases, leaving 6 bases between the germline ends. Germline CDR1 reads MDHEN; CDR2 reads SYDVKM. CDR3 region: CASSLLREQYF. DNA for the CDR3: TGTGCCAGCAGTTTACTCCGGGAGCAGTACTTC. The full variable domain, in which reference TRBV28 and TRBJ2-7 provide the parts outside the CDR3, is DVKVTQSSRYLVKRTGEKVFLECVQDMDHENMFWYRQDPGLGLRLIYFSYDVKMKEKGDIPEGYSVSREKKERFSLILESASTNQTSMYLCASSLLREQYFGPGTRLTVT.

The chain employs TRBV7-9 and TRBJ2-2; the match to TRBD2 covers 7 bases. V lost 7 bases and J lost 0; bases outside the gene matches: 11. Germline V lookup: CDR1 SEHNR, CDR2 FQNEAQ (reference sequence). The CDR3 loop spans 17 amino acids. The CDR3 is CASTPPAGAANTGELFF. In DNA, the CDR3 is TGTGCCAGCACCCCGCCCGCGGGAGCTGCGAACACCGGGGAGCTGTTTTTT.

The chain recombines TRBV7-3 with TRBJ2-3; TRBD2 matches at 13 bases. The V segment lost 1 base and the J segment 1 base; nucleotides outside the gene matches: 2. CDR1 SGHTA and CDR2 FQGTGA come from the germline V gene. The CDR3 sequence is 17 residues long. CDR3 sequence reads: CASSLNGLAGGTDTQYF. The CDR3 DNA is TGTGCCAGCAGCTTAAATGGACTAGCGGGGGGCACAGATACGCAGTATTTT.

This clone was seen a single time. This chain connects TRBV5-1 to TRBJ2-3; D is tentatively TRBD1 or TRBD2 (5 bases each). Deletions cut 4 bases from V and 1 base from J, with 10 bases between. CDR1 and CDR2 (germline): SGHRS, YFSETQ. The CDR3 has 14 amino acids. The CDR3 protein is CASSPGSRTDTQYF. CDR3 nucleotides: TGCGCCAGCAGCCCAGGGAGTCGCACAGATACGCAGTATTTT.